The present TCR beta chain was sequenced within a study of graft-versus-host responses after intestinal transplantation. This clone was recorded once. Antigen unknown. TCRdb's table, derived via immunoSEQ multiplex PCR, lists solely in-frame clones and lacks some. The repertoire holds 50,000 to 75,000 clones, with 94% as singletons. V trimming: 3 bases; J trimming: 5 bases; junction bases outside the gene matches: 7. Germline V CDR1 and CDR2: SGHTA, FQGNSA. The CDR3 has 15 residues. This specimen consisted of unstimulated CD4+ T cells sorted from spleen or lymph node cells, obtained before transplant. This clonotype originated in a human donor who was the organ donor for an intestinal transplant. The chain joins TRBV7-2 to TRBJ2-1; 7 bases are a match to TRBD2. CDR3 coding DNA: TGTGCCAGCAGCTTCTATGGCGGGGGTAACAATGAGCAGTTCTTC. This gives the protein CASSFYGGGNNEQFF.